This entry lists 28 T cell receptor beta chains sequenced from one sample in a study of cytomegalovirus exposure and HLA in healthy donors. 13 Jbeta primers and 60 Vbeta primers were used for the PCR. Assay used: immunoSEQ multiplex PCR; TCRdb lists only in-frame clones, some missing. Of under 200,000 clones listed, roughly 85% are singletons. The sequencing sample was made of PBMCs. The receptors were sampled from a male donor in good health and CMV-seropositive.

This chain connects TRBV12-5 to TRBJ2-5; 11 bases map to TRBD2. From germline, CDR1 is LGHNT and CDR2 FRNRAP. There are 14 residues in the CDR3. Losses at the gene ends were 6 bases for V and 4 bases for J; bases not matched to a gene: 4. The CDR3 reads CASGGGLAGETQYF. As DNA, the CDR3 is TGTGCTAGTGGGGGCGGACTAGCGGGAGAGACCCAGTACTTC. The whole variable domain, remainder taken from reference TRBV12-5 and TRBJ2-5, is DARVTQTPRHKVTEMGQEVTMRCQPILGHNTVFWYRQTMMQGLELLAYFRNRAPLDDSGMPKDRFSAEMPDATLATLKIQPSEPRDSAVYFCASGGGLAGETQYFGPGTRLLVL.

Only one count was recorded for this clone. This chain links TRBV28 with TRBJ2-1, with 9 nucleotides matching TRBD2. Germline V gives CDR1 MDHEN, CDR2 SYDVKM. The CDR3 extends over 16 amino acids. V trimming: 2 bases; J trimming: 5 bases; junction bases outside the gene matches: 7. The DNA for the CDR3 is TGTGCCAGCAGTTTAGGGACTAGCCGTTTCCACAATGAGCAGTTCTTC. Protein: CASSLGTSRFHNEQFF.

The chain employs TRBV19 and TRBJ1-1; TRBD1 is a possible D gene (5 bases). This CDR3 is 13 amino acids long. V shed 7 bases and J shed 0 bases, with 9 bases lying between them. Per the germline V gene, CDR1 is LNHDA and CDR2 is SQIVND (reference sequence). The CDR3 nucleotides read TGTGCCAGTAAAGGGACTGTGAACACTGAAGCTTTCTTT. This translates into CASKGTVNTEAFF.

V gene TRBV5-1 combines with J gene TRBJ2-5, with a weak D call TRBD2 (6 bases). The CDR3 covers 14 residues. Germline V gene data show CDR1 as SGHRS and CDR2 as YFSETQ. V lost 0 bases and J 5 bases, leaving 11 bases between the germline ends. The CDR3 loop is CASSLGLGFETQYF. The CDR3, as DNA: TGCGCCAGCAGCTTGGGACTAGGGTTTGAGACCCAGTACTTC.

V usage is TRBV9 and J usage is TRBJ2-2; D is uncertain. Deletions cut 2 bases from V and 4 bases from J, with 6 bases between. CDR1 is SGDLS and CDR2 is YYNGEE in the germline V gene. The CDR3 has 13 amino acids. CDR3 bases: TGTGCCAGCAGCGTCAGAGGCACCGGGGAGCTGTTTTTT. It yields the protein CASSVRGTGELFF.

This clone appeared once. V and J are TRBV6-5 and TRBJ2-7, with 8 bases lining up with TRBD2. The CDR3 is made up of 15 amino acids. The V and J ends lost 6 bases and 2 bases, in that order; junction bases with no gene match: 9. CDR1 is MNHEY and CDR2 is SVGAGI in the germline V gene. CDR3 residues: CASSLTSGNPYEQYF. The CDR3 bases are TGTGCCAGCAGCCTCACTAGCGGCAACCCCTACGAGCAGTACTTC.

This chain joins TRBV29-1 and TRBJ1-1; weak D call: TRBD1 (5 bases). The CDR3 is 14 amino acids. In germline, CDR1 is SQVTM, CDR2 ANQGSEA. With 4 bases removed from V and 2 bases from J, the gap between germline ends came to 14 bases. This CDR3 reads CSVGGRTPNTEAFF. For the CDR3, the DNA is TGCAGCGTTGGGGGCAGAACCCCTAACACTGAAGCTTTCTTT.

In this sample, this clone turned up a few times. The rearrangement links TRBV11-2 to TRBJ2-1; D perhaps matches TRBD2 (6 bases). The CDR3 consists of 13 residues. Germline values: CDR1 SGHAT, CDR2 FQNNGV. V was cut by 3 bases and J by 9 bases, with 12 bases left in between. CDR3 nucleotide sequence: TGTGCCAGCAGCTTCGCTAGCGTCCCTGAGCAGTTCTTC. Encoded protein: CASSFASVPEQFF.

The chain has TRBV5-1 and TRBJ2-3; 11 nucleotides line up with TRBD2. J gave up 2 bases and V 1 base, and 3 bases lay outside the gene matches. The CDR3 totals 16 residues. The germline V gene has CDR1 SGHRS and CDR2 YFSETQ. The CDR3 protein is CASSLLAGGPTDTQYF. CDR3 DNA sequence: TGCGCCAGCAGCTTGTTAGCGGGAGGGCCCACAGATACGCAGTATTTT. Variable domain in full (rest from reference TRBV5-1 and TRBJ2-3): KAGVTQTPRYLIKTRGQQVTLSCSPISGHRSVSWYQQTPGQGLQFLFEYFSETQRNKGNFPGRFSGRQFSNSRSEMNVSTLELGDSALYLCASSLLAGGPTDTQYFGPGTRLTVL.

This chain connects TRBV5-1 to TRBJ1-1; the D gene is possibly TRBD1 (6 bases). The V end lost 3 bases, the J end lost 5 bases, and 14 bases lay between the germline ends. From germline, CDR1 is SGHRS and CDR2 YFSETQ. The CDR3 runs 14 residues. Here the CDR3 DNA reads TGCGCCAGCAGCTCAGGGGTAAGTGGAACTGAAGCTTTCTTT. This encodes CASSSGVSGTEAFF.

This clone was counted only a few times. This sequence joins TRBV19 and TRBJ2-1, with D possibly TRBD2 on 6 matching bases. Trimming removed 5 bases from V and 15 bases from J, with 20 bases in between. This CDR3 region has 13 residues. The germline gives CDR1 LNHDA, CDR2 SQIVND (reference sequence). CDR3 sequence: CASSAMTGTHLFF. The DNA for the CDR3 is TGTGCCAGTAGTGCTATGACCGGGACTCACCTGTTCTTC. Full variable domain (rest looked up from reference TRBV19 and TRBJ2-1): DGGITQSPKYLFRKEGQNVTLSCEQNLNHDAMYWYRQDPGQGLRLIYYSQIVNDFQKGDIAEGYSVSREKKESFPLTVTSAQKNPTAFYLCASSAMTGTHLFFGPGTRLTVL.

The CDR3 region has the DNA TGTGCCAGCGAGGCTAGCGGGGGGGGCGAGCAGTACTTC. This gives the protein CASEASGGGEQYF. The chain combines TRBV9 with TRBJ2-7; 12 nucleotides align to TRBD2. This CDR3 has 13 residues. Germline V gene lookup returns CDR1 SGDLS and CDR2 YYNGEE. Trimming took 7 bases from V and 6 from J; bases not matched to a gene: 5.

This rearrangement joins TRBV6-5 to TRBJ1-1; D is perhaps TRBD1 (6 bases). Germline loops: CDR1 MNHEY, CDR2 SVGAGI. Trimming took off 6 bases at V and 5 bases at J, with 19 bases between the two ends. The CDR3 extends over 15 amino acids. The CDR3 DNA reads as TGTGCCAGCAGCCCCGGCGGGGGGGCGGGAACTGAAGCTTTCTTT. Residues: CASSPGGGAGTEAFF.

In its sample, this clone was seen a few times. V and J are TRBV5-1 and TRBJ1-5, with a tentative D call TRBD1 (5 bases). Germline V CDR1 and CDR2: SGHRS, YFSETQ. V lost 4 bases and J 6 bases, leaving 11 bases between the germline ends. This CDR3 has 13 amino acids. The CDR3 reads CASSPGGGQPQHF. The DNA of the CDR3 is TGCGCCAGCAGCCCGGGCGGGGGTCAGCCCCAGCATTTT.

This rearrangement joins TRBV5-4 to TRBJ2-5; D unresolved. The J call is doubtful: the DNA matches TRBJ2-7 better. The CDR3 consists of 12 residues. Germline loops: CDR1 SGHNT, CDR2 YYREEE (reference sequence). The CDR3 loop reads CASSSNSYEQYF. The CDR3 DNA follows: TGTGCCAGCAGCAGTAACTCCTACGAGCAGTACTTC.

The rearrangement links TRBV30 to TRBJ2-1, with a tentative D call TRBD1 (5 bases). Trimming removed 0 bases at V and 1 base at J, with 10 bases between. Germline V CDR1 and CDR2: GTSNPN, SVGIG (reference sequence). The CDR3 loop spans 15 amino acids. CDR3: CAWSVMGPSYNEQFF. The CDR3 coding sequence is TGTGCCTGGAGTGTAATGGGGCCGTCCTACAATGAGCAGTTCTTC.

The chain employs TRBV27 and TRBJ1-2; 9 bases are shared with TRBD1. Unmatched junction bases numbered 9, after V lost 4 bases and J lost 3 bases. Germline V lookup: CDR1 MNHEY, CDR2 SMNVEV (reference sequence). This CDR3 has 16 residues. CDR3 DNA sequence: TGTGCCAGCAGTTCGGCCGACAGGGGGGTCGACTATGGCTACACCTTC. Translated, it gives CASSSADRGVDYGYTF.

The chain couples TRBV7-2 to TRBJ2-7; TRBD2 might be the D (5 bases). CDR3 length equals 15 residues. The germline V gene encodes CDR1 SGHTA and CDR2 FQGNSA. V lost 1 base to trimming and J lost 5 bases, with 15 bases between them. As DNA, the CDR3 is TGTGCCAGCAGCTTAGTCCGGGGAGTCCCAAACGAGCAGTACTTC. As protein: CASSLVRGVPNEQYF.

Only a few counts were recorded for this clone. This chain connects TRBV5-1 to TRBJ2-2; tentative D call: TRBD1 (6 bases). The CDR3 is made up of 15 amino acids. The V and J ends lost 1 base and 1 base respectively, with 8 bases between them. Germline assignment: CDR1 SGHRS and CDR2 YFSETQ. CDR3 DNA sequence: TGCGCCAGCAGCTTGCGGACAGAGAACACCGGGGAGCTGTTTTTT. Its translation is CASSLRTENTGELFF.

V is TRBV15 and J is TRBJ2-3, with D unresolved. Deletions cut 1 base from V and 1 base from J, with 12 bases between. Germline CDR1 LNHNV, CDR2 YYDKDF (reference sequence). The CDR3 spans 16 residues. CDR3 sequence reads: CATSRAAIRGTDTQYF. CDR3 coding DNA: TGTGCCACCAGCAGAGCGGCAATTCGGGGCACAGATACGCAGTATTTT. Drawing the rest from reference TRBV15 and TRBJ2-3, the complete variable domain is DAMVIQNPRYQVTQFGKPVTLSCSQTLNHNVMYWYQQKSSQAPKLLFHYYDKDFNNEADTPDNFQSRRPNTSFCFLDIRSPGLGDTAMYLCATSRAAIRGTDTQYFGPGTRLTVL.

J is TRBJ2-1 and V is TRBV9, with 10 bases lining up with TRBD2. Germline V gene data show CDR1 as SGDLS and CDR2 as YYNGEE. V lost 4 bases, J lost 7 bases, and 2 bases stayed unmatched. CDR3 length: 13 amino acids. The CDR3 here is CASSPGLANEQFF. The CDR3 bases are TGTGCCAGCAGCCCGGGACTAGCGAATGAGCAGTTCTTC.

Regarding this clone: The junction does not match germline at one end; this may be a read error. The CDR3 bases are TGTGCCAGCACCTTAAGGGACACCTACAATGAGCAGTTCTTC. Protein product: CASTLRDTYNEQFF. V and J are TRBV7-2 and TRBJ2-1; possible D gene TRBD1, 6 bases. The V gene's germline CDR1 is SGHTA and CDR2 FQGNSA. CDR3 length: 14 residues. The full variable domain, completed using reference TRBV7-2 and TRBJ2-1, is GAGVSQSPSNKVTEKGKDVELRCDPISGHTALYWYRQSLGQGLEFLIYFQGNSAPDKSGLPSDRFSAERTGGSVSTLTIQRTQQEDSAVYLCASTLRDTYNEQFFGPGTRLTVL.

The sample holds a few counts of this clone. The V and J genes are TRBV10-3 and TRBJ2-1, with no clear D. The CDR3 sequence is 12 residues long. The V end was cut by 5 bases, the J end by 5 bases, with 7 bases between. The V gene's germline CDR1 is ENHRY and CDR2 SYGVKD. The CDR3 protein is CAISPQNNEQFF. The CDR3 nucleotides read TGTGCCATCAGTCCCCAAAACAATGAGCAGTTCTTC.

This rearrangement joins TRBV4-2 to TRBJ1-1; 10 bases are a match to TRBD1. Germline loops: CDR1 LGHNA, CDR2 YNFKEQ. V was pared by 2 bases and J by 2 bases, with 8 bases of the junction left unmatched. CDR3 length equals 17 residues. The CDR3 nucleotides are TGTGCCAGCAGCCAATCCTTGACAGGGGGCATAAACACTGAAGCTTTCTTT. It codes for CASSQSLTGGINTEAFF.

The chain is built from TRBV2 and TRBJ2-5; the match to TRBD2 covers 8 bases. The CDR3 runs to 13 residues. Per germline, CDR1 SNHLY and CDR2 FYNNEI. V trimming: 8 bases; J trimming: 5 bases; junction bases outside the gene matches: 7. In DNA, the CDR3 is TGTGCCAGCCCGCCCGGGGGGGAGGAGACCCAGTACTTC. Protein: CASPPGGEETQYF.

The chain has TRBV19 and TRBJ1-1; D remains ambiguous. CDR1 is LNHDA and CDR2 is SQIVND in the germline V gene (reference sequence). This CDR3 has 13 residues. Deletions cut 5 bases from V and 4 bases from J, with 11 bases between. CDR3 in amino acids: CASSDQAGTEAFF. In nucleotides, the CDR3 is TGTGCCAGTAGTGATCAGGCAGGCACTGAAGCTTTCTTT.

The chain recombines TRBV5-1 with TRBJ2-7, with 11 bases matching TRBD2. The V gene's germline CDR1 is SGHRS and CDR2 YFSETQ. V shed 6 bases and J 2 bases; nucleotides not matched to a gene: 4. This CDR3 is 14 amino acids long. CDR3 DNA: TGCGCCAGCACGGGGACTAGCGGAACCTACGAGCAGTACTTC. Encoded protein: CASTGTSGTYEQYF. Full variable domain (missing parts from reference TRBV5-1 and TRBJ2-7): KAGVTQTPRYLIKTRGQQVTLSCSPISGHRSVSWYQQTPGQGLQFLFEYFSETQRNKGNFPGRFSGRQFSNSRSEMNVSTLELGDSALYLCASTGTSGTYEQYFGPGTRLTVT.

The rearrangement joins TRBV28 to TRBJ2-3, with D uncertain. Between the trimmed V and J ends, which lost 6 bases and 6 bases, there was a span of 13 bases. The CDR3 spans 13 residues. Germline V gene lookup returns CDR1 MDHEN and CDR2 SYDVKM. CDR3 loop: CASSARSSDTQYF. CDR3 sequence (DNA): TGTGCCAGCAGCGCGCGTTCCTCCGATACGCAGTATTTT.